These 17 T cell receptor beta chains share one sample of origin, sequenced in a study of T-cell reconstitution after alpha-beta-depleted transplantation in children. Preparation of the TCRbeta library was carried out with unique molecular identifiers. TCRdb independently ran MiXCR on the PCR reads; one entry per CDR3 protein. The sample holds 200,000 to 300,000 distinct CDR3 sequences; roughly 24% are singletons and the top ten take 2.6%. The specimen comprised PBMCs, sampled before TCRalphabeta/CD19-depleted stem cell transplant. These receptors came from a girl aged 2 to 10 with Fanconi anemia, due to receive a stem cell transplant.

The chain joins TRBV29-1 to TRBJ1-1; D unclear. Trimming took off 4 bases at V and 3 bases at J, with 12 bases between the two ends. CDR3 length equals 13 residues. Germline V CDR1 and CDR2: SQVTM, ANQGSEA. The CDR3 here is CSVAEGTDTEAFF. The CDR3 DNA is TGCAGCGTTGCGGAGGGTACCGACACTGAAGCTTTCTTT.

V is TRBV29-1 and J is TRBJ2-6; D not resolved. Germline values: CDR1 SQVTM, CDR2 ANQGSEA. This CDR3 is built from 16 residues. V lost 4 bases and J lost 0, with 13 bases in between. The CDR3 spells CSVAGQARSGANVLTF. For the CDR3, the DNA is TGCAGCGTTGCAGGCCAGGCTCGCTCTGGGGCCAACGTCCTGACTTTC.

This clonotype showed up many times. The V call is TRBV15, the J call TRBJ1-2, with D tentatively TRBD1 (5 bases). Deletions cut 0 bases from V and 3 bases from J, with 8 bases between. Germline V gene data show CDR1 as LNHNV and CDR2 as YYDKDF (reference sequence). This CDR3 comprises 14 residues. The CDR3 DNA follows: TGTGCCACCAGCAGAGATCAGGGCTACTATGGCTACACCTTC. Protein product: CATSRDQGYYGYTF.

The rearrangement uses TRBV7-3 and TRBJ1-1; the D gene is possibly TRBD1 (6 bases). Germline assignment: CDR1 SGHTA and CDR2 FQGTGA. CDR3 length: 13 amino acids. V dropped 1 base and J dropped 6 bases, with 9 bases sitting between them. The DNA of the CDR3 is TGTGCCAGCAGCTTAAGCCAGGGGTCTGAAGCTTTCTTT. Amino acid sequence: CASSLSQGSEAFF. Supplemented by reference TRBV7-3 and TRBJ1-1, the full variable domain reads GAGVSQTPSNKVTEKGKYVELRCDPISGHTALYWYRQSLGQGPEFLIYFQGTGAADDSGLPNDRFFAVRPEGSVSTLKIQRTERGDSAVYLCASSLSQGSEAFFGQGTRLTVV.

J is TRBJ2-3 and V is TRBV5-1, with TRBD1 matching 9 bases. The CDR3 spans 16 residues. Germline V CDR1 and CDR2: SGHRS, YFSETQ. V was clipped by 4 bases and J by 1 base; unmatched bases: 7. As DNA, the CDR3 is TGCGCCAGCAGCCGACAGGGACAGGGAGGCACAGATACGCAGTATTTT. Its protein product is CASSRQGQGGTDTQYF.

V usage is TRBV5-1 and J usage is TRBJ2-5; TRBD2 matches at 11 bases. The V gene end was trimmed by 0 bases and the J gene end by 6 bases; junction bases not matched to a gene: 7. The CDR3 extends over 16 amino acids. CDR1 and CDR2 (germline): SGHRS, YFSETQ. CDR3 protein: CASSLDTSGGRKTQYF. As DNA, the CDR3 is TGCGCCAGCAGCTTGGACACTAGCGGGGGCCGGAAGACCCAGTACTTC.

This clonotype came up many times. This chain's CDR3 is CASSLWGDTQYF. The CDR3 nucleotides are TGTGCCAGCAGTTTATGGGGAGATACGCAGTATTTT. J is TRBJ2-3 and V is TRBV12-3 or TRBV12-4; D not resolved. The CDR3 totals 12 residues. V was clipped by 2 bases and J by 5 bases, with 5 bases between them.

This clonotype was seen only once. The rearrangement links TRBV18 to TRBJ1-2, with TRBD1 matching 12 bases. Per germline, CDR1 KGHSH and CDR2 LQKENI. The CDR3 runs 18 residues. V lost 1 base and J lost 5; bases outside the gene matches: 11. CDR3 in DNA: TGTGCCAGCTCACCACGAAAAGCCGGGACAGGGGGCAAATATGGCTACACCTTC. Residues: CASSPRKAGTGGKYGYTF. Full variable domain (remainder filled in from reference TRBV18 and TRBJ1-2): NAGVMQNPRHLVRRRGQEARLRCSPMKGHSHVYWYRQLPEEGLKFMVYLQKENIIDESGMPKERFSAEFPKEGPSILRIQQVVRGDSAAYFCASSPRKAGTGGKYGYTFGSGTRLTVV.

This clonotype has only a few counts. The genes are TRBV25-1 and TRBJ2-7, with 7 bases lining up with TRBD1. Germline lookup yields CDR1 MGHDK and CDR2 SYGVNS. The CDR3 consists of 13 residues. With V trimmed by 6 bases and J by 5 bases, 7 bases remained unmatched. The CDR3 DNA reads TGTGCCAGCAGCCAGACAGGGATTAACGAGCAGTACTTC. It is translated as CASSQTGINEQYF.

This clonotype was recorded many times. The chain employs TRBV20-1 and TRBJ1-2; the match to TRBD1 covers 7 bases. Germline assignment: CDR1 DFQATT and CDR2 SNEGSKA (reference sequence). This CDR3 spans 15 amino acids. The trim removed 3 bases at V and 3 bases at J, leaving 10 bases unmatched. The CDR3 loop is CSASDFDRADYGYTF. The DNA of the CDR3 is TGCAGTGCTAGTGATTTCGACAGGGCGGACTATGGCTACACCTTC.

The CDR3 nucleotides read TGTGCCAGCAGCCGCTATGCCGAAACCTCTGGGGCCAACGTCCTGACTTTC. Encoded protein: CASSRYAETSGANVLTF. The rearrangement joins TRBV7-6 to TRBJ2-6; D remains unclear. The length of the CDR3 is 17 residues. Germline V gene sequence: CDR1 SGHVS, CDR2 FNYEAQ. The ends were cut back, 5 bases at V and 0 bases at J, with 14 bases in the middle.

This chain links TRBV21-1 with TRBJ2-7. TRBV21-1 is labeled a pseudogene. The CDR3 is made up of 14 amino acids. CDR3 nucleotide sequence: TGTGCCAGCAGCAAAGAACGTACCCCCTACGAGCAGTACTTC. This encodes CASSKERTPYEQYF.

V gene TRBV6-2 or TRBV6-3 combines with J gene TRBJ1-1; unclear D gene. The CDR3 runs to 14 residues. The V and J ends lost 1 base and 0 bases respectively, with 6 bases between them. Germline loops: CDR1 MNHEY, CDR2 SVGEGT. The CDR3 here is CASSYLGLNTEAFF. The CDR3 coding sequence is TGTGCCAGCAGTTACTTAGGACTGAACACTGAAGCTTTCTTT.

The rearrangement uses TRBV4-2 and TRBJ2-7; 9 bases are a match to TRBD1. The V gene's germline CDR1 is LGHNA and CDR2 YNFKEQ. The CDR3 loop spans 14 amino acids. After removal of 1 base from V and 6 bases from J, the junction contained 4 bases not matched to a gene. CDR3 loop: CASSQVGQGSEQYF. The CDR3 DNA is TGTGCCAGCAGCCAAGTGGGACAGGGAAGCGAGCAGTACTTC.

This chain links TRBV29-1 with TRBJ2-5, with no clear D. CDR1 is SQVTM and CDR2 is ANQGSEA in the germline V gene. The CDR3 length is 14 residues. The V end was cut by 4 bases, the J end by 4 bases, with 16 bases between. The CDR3 DNA reads TGCAGCGTTGCGATTACAGCAACCCTAGAGACCCAGTACTTC. It yields the protein CSVAITATLETQYF.

This clonotype has ten or more counts. The rearrangement joins TRBV20-1 to TRBJ2-5, with 7 bases lining up with TRBD2. CDR3 length equals 14 residues. The ends lost 1 base at V and 5 bases at J; junction bases unmatched: 7. CDR1 and CDR2 (germline): DFQATT, SNEGSKA (reference sequence). CDR3 amino acids: CSARVGAGVETQYF. In nucleotides, the CDR3 is TGCAGTGCTAGAGTCGGGGCGGGAGTCGAGACCCAGTACTTC.

This rearrangement joins TRBV6-2 or TRBV6-3 to TRBJ2-1; D gene uncertain. Between the trimmed V and J ends, which lost 0 bases and 0 bases, there was a span of 9 bases. Germline V gene lookup returns CDR1 MNHEY and CDR2 SVGEGT. This CDR3 comprises 16 residues. The CDR3 sequence is CASSYSPWSSYNEQFF. CDR3 bases: TGTGCCAGCAGTTACTCACCATGGAGCTCCTACAATGAGCAGTTCTTC.